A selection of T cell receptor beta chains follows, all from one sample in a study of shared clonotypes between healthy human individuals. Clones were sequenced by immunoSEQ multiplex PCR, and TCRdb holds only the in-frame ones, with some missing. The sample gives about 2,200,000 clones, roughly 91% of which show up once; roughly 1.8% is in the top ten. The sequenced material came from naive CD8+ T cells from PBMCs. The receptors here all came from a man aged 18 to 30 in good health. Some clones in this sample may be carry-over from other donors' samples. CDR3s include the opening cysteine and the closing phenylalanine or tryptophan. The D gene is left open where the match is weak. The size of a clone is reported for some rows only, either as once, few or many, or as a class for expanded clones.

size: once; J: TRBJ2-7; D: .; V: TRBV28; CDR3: CASSLDSDYEQYF; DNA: TGTGCCAGCAGTTTGGACTCCGACTACGAGCAGTACTTC
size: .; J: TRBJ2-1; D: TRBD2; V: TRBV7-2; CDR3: CASSSSGPYNEQFF; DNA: TGTGCCAGCAGCTCTAGCGGGCCTTACAATGAGCAGTTCTTC
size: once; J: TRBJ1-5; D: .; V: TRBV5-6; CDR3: CASSWAFWDQPQHF; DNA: TGTGCCAGCAGCTGGGCTTTTTGGGATCAGCCCCAGCATTTT
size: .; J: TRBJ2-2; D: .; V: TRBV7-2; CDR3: CASSFWTADTGELFF; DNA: TGTGCCAGCAGCTTTTGGACAGCCGACACCGGGGAGCTGTTTTTT
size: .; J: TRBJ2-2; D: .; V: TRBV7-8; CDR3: CASSLFRDGPSYLGSGELFF; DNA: TGTGCCAGCAGTCTATTTAGGGACGGACCCTCCTATTTAGGGTCCGGGGAGCTGTTTTTT
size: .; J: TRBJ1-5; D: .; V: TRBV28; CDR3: CASSLSRRDSNQPQHF; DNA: TGTGCCAGCAGTTTATCGAGGAGGGATAGCAATCAGCCCCAGCATTTT
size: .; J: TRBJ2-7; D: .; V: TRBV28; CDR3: CASSLTPLLSGDLLSYEQYF; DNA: TGTGCCAGCAGTTTAACCCCACTTCTATCGGGCGATTTACTCTCCTACGAGCAGTACTTC
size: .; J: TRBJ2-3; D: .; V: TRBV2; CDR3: CASSERDGSTDTQYF; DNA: TGTGCCAGCAGTGAAAGGGACGGGAGCACAGATACGCAGTATTTT
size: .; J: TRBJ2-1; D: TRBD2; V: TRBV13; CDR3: CASNPGRLAGGNEQFF; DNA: TGTGCCAGCAACCCCGGAAGACTAGCGGGAGGAAATGAGCAGTTCTTC
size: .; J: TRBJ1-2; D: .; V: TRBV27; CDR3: CASSLSVGFYGYTF; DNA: TGTGCCAGCAGTTTATCGGTTGGGTTCTATGGCTACACCTTC
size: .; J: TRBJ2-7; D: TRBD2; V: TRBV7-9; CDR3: CASSSRTSGSHEQYF; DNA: TGTGCCAGCAGCTCCCGGACTAGCGGGAGCCACGAGCAGTACTTC
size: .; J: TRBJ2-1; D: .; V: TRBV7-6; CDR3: CASSLWYGEQFF; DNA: TGTGCCAGCAGCTTATGGTATGGTGAGCAGTTCTTC
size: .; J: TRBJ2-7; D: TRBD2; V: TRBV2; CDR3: CASSEGLAGTYEQYF; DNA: TGTGCCAGCAGTGAAGGATTAGCGGGAACGTACGAGCAGTACTTC